This TCR beta chain was observed in a study of shared clonotypes between healthy human individuals. Study outcomes and limitations: Estimated richness values were generally larger in naive subsets than in memory subsets. Tissue TCR repertoires likely differ from these blood-only repertoires.

The CDR3 has 15 residues. Trimming shortened V by 3 bases and J by 1 base, and 11 bases separated the two germline ends. CDR1 and CDR2 (germline): SGHRS, YFSETQ. A remark on this clone: The antigen remains undetermined.

Once extracted for a subset, genomic DNA was divided evenly among several immunoSEQ plates. TCRdb's copy holds only in-frame clones and misses some; the assay was immunoSEQ multiplex PCR. The repertoire includes about 2.2 million clones, 90% to 95% of them detected once, and more than 1.5% sits in the top ten. Only CD45RO-negative cells positively selected for CCR7 counted as naive CD8 cells, so terminally differentiated effector memory CD45RA+ cells were excluded. Donors comprised healthy HIV-negative adults lacking recent acute infections or vaccinations. The J gene is TRBJ2-4, the V gene TRBV5-1, with D possibly being TRBD2 (6 bases). This receptor was taken from a man between 18 and 29 years old in good health. Some clones in this sample may be carry-over from other donors' samples. Source material: naive CD8+ T cells from PBMCs. The CDR3 spells CASSWIGGAKNIQYF. CDR3 in DNA: TGCGCCAGCAGCTGGATTGGGGGGGCCAAAAACATTCAGTACTTC.